A single sample is the source of the 28 T cell receptor beta chains below, sequenced in a study of human T cells and chemical hapten exposure. Time point given: pre-sensitization, week 0. The treatment denotes: therapeutic diphenylcyclopropenone sensitization with weekly scalp DPC. One entry per CDR3 protein results from TCRdb running MiXCR on the RACE reads. The repertoire has 95,000 to 150,000 distinct CDR3 sequences, roughly 12% of them found once; the top ten carry about 3%. The sample was whole blood, taken in connection with sensitization to the hapten diphenylcyclopropenone (DPC). Receptors were obtained from a young woman with alopecia areata. Some clones in this sample may be carry-over from other donors' samples.

In this sample, this clonotype turned up a few times. The rearrangement links TRBV28 to TRBJ2-7, with D perhaps TRBD2 (5 bases). The CDR3 has 10 residues. The germline V gene encodes CDR1 MDHEN and CDR2 SYDVKM. Deletions cut 8 bases from V and 5 bases from J, with 7 bases between. The CDR3 sequence is CASWRNEQYF. For the CDR3, the DNA is TGTGCCAGCTGGAGGAACGAGCAGTACTTC.

The chain recombines TRBV20-1 with TRBJ2-1; 9 bases are a match to TRBD2. CDR1 and CDR2 (germline): DFQATT, SNEGSKA (reference sequence). The CDR3 consists of 15 residues. The trim removed 6 bases at V and 4 bases at J, leaving 10 bases unmatched. The CDR3 DNA reads as TGCAGTGCCGCAGCCGTAGCGGGGGATTACAATGAGCAGTTCTTC. This encodes CSAAAVAGDYNEQFF.

This chain links TRBV14 with TRBJ1-5; D ambiguous. This CDR3 is 13 amino acids long. V dropped 3 bases and J dropped 6 bases, with 9 bases sitting between them. CDR1 is SGHDN and CDR2 is FVKESK in the germline V gene. The chain's CDR3 is CASSHGGRQPQHF. The CDR3 nucleotides read TGTGCCAGCAGCCACGGAGGGCGTCAGCCCCAGCATTTT.

The chain recombines TRBV27 with TRBJ1-6, with a possible D match to TRBD1 (6 bases). The V gene's germline CDR1 is MNHEY and CDR2 SMNVEV (reference sequence). This CDR3 comprises 14 residues. Trimming cost V 3 bases and J 6 bases, with 9 bases left between them. Here the CDR3 reads CASSLNRANSPLHF. The CDR3 region has the DNA TGTGCCAGCAGTTTGAACAGGGCTAATTCACCCCTCCACTTT.

This clonotype was seen only a few times. This sequence joins TRBV9 and TRBJ1-1; D is ambiguous. The CDR3 extends over 14 amino acids. Germline V gene data show CDR1 as SGDLS and CDR2 as YYNGEE. With 1 base removed from V and 1 base from J, the gap between germline ends came to 8 bases. CDR3 coding DNA: TGTGCCAGCAGCGTAAGGCAGACGAACACTGAAGCTTTCTTT. Its translation: CASSVRQTNTEAFF. The entire variable domain, with the rest obtained from reference TRBV9 and TRBJ1-1, is as follows: DSGVTQTPKHLITATGQRVTLRCSPRSGDLSVYWYQQSLDQGLQFLIQYYNGEERAKGNILERFSAQQFPDLHSELNLSSLELGDSALYFCASSVRQTNTEAFFGQGTRLTVV.

The J gene is TRBJ1-2, the V gene TRBV28; D is undetermined. V lost 10 bases, J lost 2 bases, and 8 bases lay in between. Germline V CDR1 and CDR2: MDHEN, SYDVKM. CDR3 length: 11 amino acids. CDR3 region: CANYHNYGYTF. CDR3 DNA sequence: TGTGCCAACTATCACAACTATGGCTACACCTTC.

This chain connects TRBV2 to TRBJ2-3, with 7 nucleotides matching TRBD1. In germline, CDR1 is SNHLY, CDR2 FYNNEI. With V trimmed by 6 bases and J by 2 bases, 14 bases remained unmatched. This CDR3 comprises 17 residues. The chain's CDR3 is CASSVIRDSRNTDTQYF. Here the CDR3 DNA reads TGTGCCAGCAGCGTAATTAGGGACAGCAGGAACACAGATACGCAGTATTTT.

This clonotype was observed a handful of times. This chain connects TRBV19 to TRBJ1-2; D is ambiguous. CDR1 is LNHDA and CDR2 is SQIVND in the germline V gene (reference sequence). V lost 6 bases and J 5 bases, leaving 13 bases between the germline ends. The CDR3 extends over 13 amino acids. CDR3 sequence reads: CASSLRTDYGYTF. CDR3 DNA sequence: TGTGCCAGTAGCCTCAGGACGGATTATGGCTACACCTTC. The full variable domain, in which reference TRBV19 and TRBJ1-2 provide the parts outside the CDR3, is DGGITQSPKYLFRKEGQNVTLSCEQNLNHDAMYWYRQDPGQGLRLIYYSQIVNDFQKGDIAEGYSVSREKKESFPLTVTSAQKNPTAFYLCASSLRTDYGYTFGSGTRLTVV.

The genes are TRBV19 and TRBJ2-5, with D perhaps TRBD1 or TRBD2 (5 bases each). CDR3 length: 14 amino acids. The V end was cut by 4 bases, the J end by 2 bases, with 11 bases between. Germline CDR1 LNHDA, CDR2 SQIVND (reference sequence). CDR3 DNA: TGTGCCAGTAGTAAGGGACCGCTGCAAGAGACCCAGTACTTC. Translated: CASSKGPLQETQYF. Complete variable domain (other parts from reference TRBV19 and TRBJ2-5): DGGITQSPKYLFRKEGQNVTLSCEQNLNHDAMYWYRQDPGQGLRLIYYSQIVNDFQKGDIAEGYSVSREKKESFPLTVTSAQKNPTAFYLCASSKGPLQETQYFGPGTRLLVL.

In its sample, this clonotype was seen many times. V usage is TRBV3-1 and J usage is TRBJ1-1, with D tentatively TRBD1 (5 bases). Trimming shortened V by 1 base and J by 12 bases, and 9 bases separated the two germline ends. The CDR3 has 11 residues. Germline CDR1 LGHDT, CDR2 YNNKEL (reference sequence). The CDR3 DNA sequence: TGTGCCAGCAGCCAAGGCGGGGCCTCTTTCTTT. Its protein is CASSQGGASFF.

This clonotype was counted only a few times. V gene TRBV29-1 combines with J gene TRBJ2-1; TRBD2 matches at 12 bases. Unmatched junction bases numbered 13, after V lost 5 bases and J lost 8 bases. Germline CDR1 reads SQVTM; CDR2 reads ANQGSEA. There are 16 residues in the CDR3. CDR3 bases: TGCAGCGTTCGCCAGGGGTTGACTAGCGGGGGCGATGAGCAGTTCTTC. Amino acids: CSVRQGLTSGGDEQFF.

This clonotype was counted between two and nine times. The chain links TRBV11-2 to TRBJ2-7; TRBD2 matches at 13 bases. This CDR3 region has 15 residues. Germline V gives CDR1 SGHAT, CDR2 FQNNGV. With V trimmed by 7 bases and J by 4 bases, 7 bases remained unmatched. CDR3 in DNA: TGTGCCAGCACCGGCTGGACTAGCGGGGGTTACGAGCAGTACTTC. Encoded protein: CASTGWTSGGYEQYF.

This clonotype showed up just a few times. V is TRBV7-6 and J is TRBJ2-7; 9 bases match TRBD1. Per the germline V gene, CDR1 is SGHVS and CDR2 is FNYEAQ. This CDR3 has 15 amino acids. V shed 5 bases and J 6 bases; nucleotides not matched to a gene: 11. The CDR3 sequence is CASSNVGTGSPEQYF. Written as DNA, the CDR3 is TGTGCCAGCAGCAATGTAGGGACAGGGAGTCCCGAGCAGTACTTC.

This clonotype showed up just once. The chain uses TRBV3-1 and TRBJ2-6; D gene unclear. The CDR3 is 12 residues long. Looked up from germline, CDR1 is LGHDT and CDR2 is YNNKEL (reference sequence). Trimming took 7 bases from V and 11 from J, leaving 12 bases between them. The DNA of the CDR3 is TGTGCCAGCACCACGACCGGACACGTCCTGACTTTC. Translation: CASTTTGHVLTF.

This sequence joins TRBV20-1 and TRBJ2-7, with 7 bases fitting TRBD2. The CDR3 totals 13 residues. V lost 3 bases, J lost 3 bases, and 5 bases stayed unmatched. The V gene's germline CDR1 is DFQATT and CDR2 SNEGSKA (reference sequence). CDR3 coding DNA: TGCAGTGCTAGTTCCGGGGGGAACTACGAGCAGTACTTC. Protein product: CSASSGGNYEQYF.

The J gene is TRBJ2-7, the V gene TRBV20-1; 9 bases line up with TRBD2. The CDR3 sequence is 16 residues long. Per the germline V gene, CDR1 is DFQATT and CDR2 is SNEGSKA (reference sequence). With V trimmed by 7 bases and J by 0 bases, 13 bases remained unmatched. Here the CDR3 reads CSVQGTSGLSSYEQYF. CDR3 coding DNA: TGCAGTGTTCAAGGAACTAGCGGGCTTAGCTCCTACGAGCAGTACTTC.

The CDR3 spells CASTRPKQGLNTEAFF. CDR3 DNA sequence: TGTGCCAGCACACGACCTAAACAGGGTTTGAACACTGAAGCTTTCTTT. The chain combines TRBV11-2 with TRBJ1-1, with D perhaps TRBD1 (6 bases). V was cut by 7 bases and J by 0 bases, with 18 bases left in between. CDR3 length: 16 residues. Germline V gene data show CDR1 as SGHAT and CDR2 as FQNNGV.

At least ten counts were recorded for this clonotype. The chain carries TRBV7-6 and TRBJ2-5; TRBD2 might be the D (5 bases). Germline V gene sequence: CDR1 SGHVS, CDR2 FNYEAQ. This CDR3 is built from 14 residues. V was cut by 4 bases and J by 4 bases, with 13 bases left in between. Here the CDR3 DNA reads TGTGCCAGCAGCTCGATATCCGAGGGAGAGACCCAGTACTTC. This encodes CASSSISEGETQYF.

The V call is TRBV20-1, the J call TRBJ1-5; TRBD1 might be the D (6 bases). Trimming left V 1 base short and J 6 bases short, with 13 bases between. The CDR3 totals 14 residues. Per germline, CDR1 DFQATT and CDR2 SNEGSKA (reference sequence). CDR3 sequence (DNA): TGCAGTGCTAGAGTAGTGGGGGCTGCTCAGCCCCAGCATTTT. It yields the protein CSARVVGAAQPQHF.

This clonotype was found a few times. The chain carries TRBV11-2 and TRBJ2-5; perhaps D is TRBD1 or TRBD2 (6 bases each). In germline, CDR1 is SGHAT, CDR2 FQNNGV. This CDR3 is 17 amino acids long. Trimming removed 5 bases at V and 1 base at J, with 20 bases between. The CDR3 sequence is CASSATISGGGQETQYF. DNA of the CDR3: TGTGCCAGCAGCGCGACCATCTCTGGAGGGGGCCAAGAGACCCAGTACTTC.

This clonotype has ten or more counts. The genes are TRBV12-3 or TRBV12-4 and TRBJ1-2; TRBD1 matches 8 bases. The V gene end was trimmed by 4 bases and the J gene end by 6 bases; junction bases not matched to a gene: 13. There are 16 residues in the CDR3. The CDR3 sequence is CASSSAAGGIKDGYTF. CDR3 nucleotide sequence: TGTGCCAGCAGTTCCGCGGCAGGGGGCATAAAGGATGGCTACACCTTC.

This clonotype appeared a few times. The chain is built from TRBV20-1 and TRBJ2-7; D is uncertain. V was pared by 0 bases and J by 0 bases, with 9 bases between. Germline V CDR1 and CDR2: DFQATT, SNEGSKA (reference sequence). This CDR3 contains 14 residues. The CDR3 nucleotides are TGCAGTGCTAGAGATCGGGCAGGCTCCTACGAGCAGTACTTC. It translates to CSARDRAGSYEQYF.

The sample holds many counts of this clonotype. This sequence joins TRBV27 and TRBJ2-1; D unclear. Germline assignment: CDR1 MNHEY and CDR2 SMNVEV (reference sequence). The ends were cut back, 4 bases at V and 6 bases at J, with 10 bases in the middle. CDR3 size: 13 residues. CDR3 region: CASSYQIGNEQFF. The CDR3 DNA sequence: TGTGCCAGCAGTTATCAGATAGGCAATGAGCAGTTCTTC.

This clonotype has at least ten counts. The rearrangement links TRBV4-3 to TRBJ2-3; TRBD1 or TRBD2 may be the D gene (7 bases each). Germline assignment: CDR1 LGHNA and CDR2 YSLEER. The V gene lost 0 bases and the J gene lost 5 bases, with 21 bases spanning the gap. CDR3 length equals 18 residues. The CDR3: CASSQDGGGQSSGDTQYF. The CDR3 bases are TGCGCCAGCAGCCAAGATGGGGGGGGACAGTCCTCTGGAGATACGCAGTATTTT.

There are a few counts of this clonotype. V gene TRBV27 combines with J gene TRBJ2-1, with 7 bases fitting TRBD2. The CDR3 extends over 13 amino acids. Germline assignment: CDR1 MNHEY and CDR2 SMNVEV (reference sequence). Unmatched junction bases numbered 5, after V lost 11 bases and J lost 1 base. CDR3 sequence: CASGLGSYNEQFF. The CDR3 nucleotides read TGTGCCTCCGGACTAGGGTCCTACAATGAGCAGTTCTTC.

V is TRBV6-5 and J is TRBJ2-7, with a tentative D call TRBD2 (6 bases). V lost 6 bases, J lost 2 bases, and 11 bases lay in between. This CDR3 has 13 residues. Germline CDR1 and CDR2: MNHEY and SVGAGI. This chain's CDR3 is CASSRGEAYEQYF. Here the CDR3 DNA reads TGTGCCAGCAGCCGCGGGGAGGCCTACGAGCAGTACTTC.

The rearrangement joins TRBV27 to TRBJ1-3; 7 bases line up with TRBD1. The CDR3 is 18 amino acids. V shed 3 bases and J 2 bases; nucleotides not matched to a gene: 13. Germline assignment: CDR1 MNHEY and CDR2 SMNVEV (reference sequence). The CDR3 bases are TGTGCCAGCAGTTTGACAGGGAATTTTGGTTTGCCTGGAAACACCATATATTTT. Translated: CASSLTGNFGLPGNTIYF.

In its sample, this clonotype was seen a few times. The junction departs from the called germline gene at one end, perhaps through a read error. The rearrangement joins TRBV3-1 to TRBJ2-7; perhaps D is TRBD1 or TRBD2 (5 bases each). CDR3 length: 12 amino acids. From germline, CDR1 is LGHDT and CDR2 YNNKEL (reference sequence). The CDR3 DNA follows: TGTGCCAGCAGCCAAGAACCGGGGCAGATATCCTTC. Translating gives CASSQEPGQISF.